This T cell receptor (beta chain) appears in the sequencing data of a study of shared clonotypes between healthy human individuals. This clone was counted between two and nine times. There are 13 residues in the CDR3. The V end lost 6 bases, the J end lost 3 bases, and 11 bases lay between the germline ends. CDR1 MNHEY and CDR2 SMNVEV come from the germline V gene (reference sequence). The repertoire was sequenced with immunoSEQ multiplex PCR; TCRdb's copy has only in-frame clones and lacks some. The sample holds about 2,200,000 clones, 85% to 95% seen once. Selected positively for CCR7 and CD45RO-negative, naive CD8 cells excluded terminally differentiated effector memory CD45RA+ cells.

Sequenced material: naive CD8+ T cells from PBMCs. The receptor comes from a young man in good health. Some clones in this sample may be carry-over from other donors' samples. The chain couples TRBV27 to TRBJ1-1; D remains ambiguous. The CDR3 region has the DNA TGTGCCAGCAGCCTGTACGGGCACACTGAAGCTTTCTTT. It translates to CASSLYGHTEAFF.